This TCR beta chain was captured in a study of OX40 agonist ivuxolimab in advanced cancers. Study context: Prior therapy, whether anti-PD-1, anti-PD-L1 or anti-CTLA-4, was allowed, and 30% to 40% had some.

Notes on the study in general: Among the lowest peripheral clonal expansion occurred in 0.1-3.0 mg/kg partial responders.

To note about this clone: Its antigen is not known.

Assay used: immunoSEQ multiplex PCR; TCRdb lists only in-frame clones, some missing. The sample has more than 70,000 clones; roughly 85% are singletons. The starting material was CD4+ or CD8+ T cells sorted from blood, obtained in a trial of the OX40 agonist ivuxolimab. The clonotype comes from an adult with an advanced solid tumor such as melanoma, head and neck, liver or kidney cancer.

This CDR3 is CASSLTGGWGYTF. The DNA for the CDR3 is TGTGCCAGCAGTTTAACAGGGGGCTGGGGCTACACCTTC. The rearrangement uses TRBV27 and TRBJ1-2; 9 bases fit TRBD1. Germline assignment: CDR1 MNHEY and CDR2 SMNVEV (reference sequence). This CDR3 is built from 13 residues. The V gene end was trimmed by 2 bases and the J gene end by 8 bases; junction bases not matched to a gene: 3.